The entry that follows covers one T cell receptor (beta chain) sequence. These data come from a study of identical twins. CDR1 and CDR2 (germline): SGHTA, FQGNSA. V dropped 3 bases and J dropped 5 bases, with 14 bases sitting between them. This CDR3 is built from 14 residues. TCRdb called the 5' RACE reads again in MiXCR, with one record for every CDR3 protein. Of approximately 240,000 distinct CDR3 sequences listed, over 12% are singletons. The J gene is TRBJ2-7, the V gene TRBV7-2; D is ambiguous. Sequencing was carried out using memory (CD45RO+) T cells sorted from blood. The origin of this receptor is a woman in her late teens or twenties in good health. CDR3 bases: TGTGCCAGCAGCTTCATAGCAGCCCGGGACGAGCAGTACTTC. Translated, it gives CASSFIAARDEQYF.